This TCR beta chain was obtained from a study of T cell responses to AZD1222 COVID-19 vaccine (dated by TCRdb to the early 2020s). Turning to the overall study: AZD1222 recipients with second doses at about 4 weeks or about 12 weeks were pooled, because spike-specific TCR depth and breadth did not differ between schedules. A total of around 240 trial participants underwent TCR sequencing, of whom roughly 210 received two doses of AZD1222 and approximately 25 received two doses of the MenACWY control vaccine. Trial participants were enrolled into age subgroups of 18-55, 56-69 and 70-plus years, which contained around 150, 28 and 57 TCR-sequenced participants, respectively. General findings and caveats noted by the study authors: Reportedly, almost half of the unique spike-specific TCRs recognized epitopes lying outside the regions that are mutated in the B.1.351 and B.1.1.7 variants. Spike-specific TCR breadth and depth rose significantly after two AZD1222 doses compared with day 0 and with MenACWY recipients. Most participants were white British and females outnumbered males, and the authors suggested that clonal diversity may have been underestimated. Conclusions about previously exposed vaccinees are limited because only 5 or 6 AZD1222 recipients were SARS-CoV-2 seropositive at baseline. Because no samples from the day 14 peak response were available, repertoires could be characterized only after the peak T cell response. The vaccine-associated CD4 TCRs covered the entire spike protein, and the dominant responses fell in regions 160-218 and 743-854. In the small 56-69-year group, the increase in depth fell short of significance, most likely because of low power.

The time point label for this specimen denotes: baseline before first vaccination. The vaccinee samples were drawn from two UK trials, COV001 and COV002, one of which was a single-blind randomized controlled phase 2/3 trial testing AZD1222 (ChAdOx1 nCoV-19) in healthy adults. For TCRbeta chain sequencing, PBMC samples from trial participants were taken at day 0 and at day 28 after the second dose. With respect to this clone: It lacks a known antigen. Base qualities are missing; no much larger clone stands one base away.

The CDR3 regions of human TCRbeta chains were analyzed by immunosequencing. In the paper's pipeline: Repertoire TCRs were matched against a reference library of SARS-CoV-2-specific TCRs generated with the MIRA antigen-specificity platform. Breadth was defined as the fraction of unique TCRs that were SARS-CoV-2-associated, and depth was defined as the fraction of total T cells that were SARS-CoV-2-associated. Using the MIRA data, each spike-specific TCR was mapped to the spike region that the TCR reacts to and placed in a CD4 or CD8 class. Log10-transformed breadth and depth values were compared by one-way ANOVA with Sidak's multiple comparisons tests. TCRdb limited this immuneACCESS table to in-frame rearrangements with V and J called. A share of clones is missing; checked studies link under half to unresolved V genes, and the rest is unexplained. The DNA was the basis for D and trimming; V, J and clone size are from that table. The sample table shows about 84,000 clones, and 70% to 90% are seen once. About 1.6% of the sample is taken by the ten largest.

V and J lose 4 bases and 2 bases, and a span of 14 bases separates them. CDR1 is given as SNHLY and CDR2 as FYNNEI, both from the germline V gene. The CDR3 holds 16 amino acids from the cysteine to the phenylalanine. CDR3 DNA only is kept here, 48 bases in frame from base 1. Sequencing used peripheral blood, obtained on day 0 of AZD1222 vaccination. This clonotype was sampled from an adult in good health. The rearranged segments are TRBV2 and TRBJ2-2; the D gene is possibly TRBD1 or TRBD2, with 5 bases matching each. The CDR3: CASSGGWTVNTGELFF. The sequenced DNA is TGTGCCAGCAGTGGGGGGTGGACCGTAAACACCGGGGAGCTGTTTTTT.